A selection of T cell receptor beta chains follows, all from one sample in a study of CD8 T cells in Susac syndrome. TCRdb fed the immunoSEQ multiplex PCR reads into MiXCR, producing one record per CDR3 protein. The data hold over 150,000 distinct CDR3 sequences, with just under 95% observed a single time. The sequenced material came from CD4+ T cells from PBMCs. Every receptor here comes from a human donor with Susac syndrome. Each CDR3 is given with its conserved first and last residue. D genes are given only for firm matches. Rows give clone size only sometimes, using once, few, many, or a class for an expanded clone.

d_gene	j_gene	abundance	v_gene	CDR3nt	CDR3aa
.	TRBJ1-2	.	TRBV3-1	TGTGCCAGCAGCCAAGGGGTCACGTATGGCTACACCTTC	CASSQGVTYGYTF
.	TRBJ1-6	.	TRBV18	TGTGCCAGCTCACTTAGACAGAGCTCCTATAATTCACCCCTCCACTTT	CASSLRQSSYNSPLHF
TRBD2	TRBJ2-2	once	TRBV29-1	TGCAGCGTCGGCGGGACTAGCGGGAGCGTCGGCGCCGGGGAGCTGTTTTTT	CSVGGTSGSVGAGELFF
.	TRBJ2-7	.	TRBV12-3/TRBV12-4	TGTGCCAGCAGTTTGGCCAGAGGGAGCTACGAGCAGTACTTC	CASSLARGSYEQYF
TRBD2	TRBJ2-3	.	TRBV5-1	TGCGCCAGCACGAGGGGAACTAGCGCAAGCACAGATACGCAGTATTTT	CASTRGTSASTDTQYF
TRBD1	TRBJ2-3	.	TRBV7-6	TGTGCCAGCAGCTTTCAGGGGGCAGGCACAGATACGCAGTATTTT	CASSFQGAGTDTQYF
.	TRBJ1-1	once	TRBV10-3	TGTGCCATCAACAACTTCCAAGGCACTGAAGCTTTCTTT	CAINNFQGTEAFF
.	TRBJ2-5	.	TRBV20-1	TGCAGTGCTAGATCACGGACAGCTTTCCAAGAGACCCAGTACTTC	CSARSRTAFQETQYF
.	TRBJ1-6	few	TRBV7-6	TGTGCCAGCAGCTCTGGAATGGGTGGCTCACCCCTCCACTTT	CASSSGMGGSPLHF
.	TRBJ2-7	.	TRBV25-1	TGTGCCAGCAGTGAGCCAGGGGTCCCCTACGAGCAGTACTTC	CASSEPGVPYEQYF
TRBD2	TRBJ2-1	.	TRBV20-1	TGCAGTGCTAGAGGTACCCCGATTACTAGCGGGGGGTACAATGAGCAGTTCTTC	CSARGTPITSGGYNEQFF
.	TRBJ2-7	.	TRBV6-6	TGTGCCAGCGGAGGCCAGAATAGCTACGAGCAGTACTTC	CASGGQNSYEQYF
.	TRBJ2-1	.	TRBV29-1	TGCAGCGTTGAAAGGGGCCCGGACCTAAATGAGCAGTTCTTC	CSVERGPDLNEQFF
.	TRBJ1-1	once	TRBV3-1	TGTGCCAGCAGCCAAGAATGGGGGAACACTGAAGCTTTCTTT	CASSQEWGNTEAFF
.	TRBJ2-3	.	TRBV12-3/TRBV12-4	TGTGCCAGCAGTTTGCTACCCACTAGCACAGATACGCAGTATTTT	CASSLLPTSTDTQYF
.	TRBJ2-2	.	TRBV20-1	TGCAGTGCTAGACGGCAGGGTGACACCGGGGAGCTGTTTTTT	CSARRQGDTGELFF
.	TRBJ1-2	.	TRBV6-1	TGTGCCAGCACCATGAACCTTGGGGCGGGGAGCTACACCTTC	CASTMNLGAGSYTF
TRBD2	TRBJ2-4	.	TRBV2	TGTGCCAGCAGTTCCACGGGGCGGGGGAAAAACATTCAGTACTTC	CASSSTGRGKNIQYF
.	TRBJ1-2	.	TRBV7-2	TGTGCCAGCAGCTTAGAGCCCGTCCGTGCTGGCTACACCTTC	CASSLEPVRAGYTF
.	TRBJ1-2	once	TRBV7-2	TGTGCCAGCAGCCCCAGACAGAATGGCTACACCTTC	CASSPRQNGYTF
TRBD2	TRBJ2-3	once	TRBV11-1	TGTGCCAGCAGCCTAATTAGCGGGCCCACAGATACGCAGTATTTT	CASSLISGPTDTQYF
TRBD1	TRBJ2-3	.	TRBV4-3	TGCGCCAGCAGCCAAGATACAGGGGAAACAGATACGCAGTATTTT	CASSQDTGETDTQYF
.	TRBJ1-2	.	TRBV6-5	TGTGCCAGCAGTTACGATAGTGGACCGCGGGTCTTC	CASSYDSGPRVF
.	TRBJ2-1	.	TRBV20-1	TGCAGTGCATTGGACCACGGCTCCTACAATGAGCAGTTCTTC	CSALDHGSYNEQFF
.	TRBJ2-7	.	TRBV4-1	TGCGCCAGCAGCCAAGAAGTTAACAGCGTATACGAGCAGTACTTC	CASSQEVNSVYEQYF
.	TRBJ1-5	.	TRBV19	TGTGCCAGTAGTATCTCACAGGGCTTTTATAGCAATCAGCCCCAGCATTTT	CASSISQGFYSNQPQHF
.	TRBJ2-7	.	TRBV6-2/TRBV6-3	TGTGCCAGCAGTTACTCGGGGACCCGTCAGCAGTACTTC	CASSYSGTRQQYF
.	TRBJ2-1	.	TRBV5-8	TGTGCCAGCAGCTTGGGGACTGGAGCATACAATGAGCAGTTCTTC	CASSLGTGAYNEQFF
.	TRBJ2-2	.	TRBV24-1	TGTGCCACCAGTGATTCGACAACCCTGAACACCGGGGAGCTGTTTTTT	CATSDSTTLNTGELFF
.	TRBJ2-5	.	TRBV10-3	TGTGCCATCAGGACAGGGAGGGAAAACCAAGAGACCCAGTACTTC	CAIRTGRENQETQYF
.	TRBJ1-1	.	TRBV28	TGTGCCAGCGCACAGCAATTGCATGAAGCTTTCTTT	CASAQQLHEAFF